The rows below give T cell receptor beta chains drawn from one sample of a study of CXCR3-negative and CXCR3-positive naive CD8 T cells. For each CDR3 protein, TCRdb gives one entry from its re-call of the 5' RACE reads, without DNA. The sample holds under 150,000 distinct CDR3 sequences. Sequencing was performed on naive CXCR3+ CD8+ T cells from blood. The receptors shown here come from a human donor in good health. Some clones in this sample may be carry-over from other donors' samples. Each CDR3 is given with its conserved first and last residue.

>TRBV7-6|TRBJ2-7
CASSLAGQGTYEQYF
>TRBV29-1|TRBJ2-2
CSVEPRDGNGELFF
>TRBV9|TRBJ2-1
CASSVDYNSYNEQFF
>TRBV12-3/TRBV12-4|TRBJ2-7
CASSLDRDMREQYF
>TRBV29-1|TRBJ2-7
CSVKRDQDPYEQYF
>TRBV12-3/TRBV12-4|TRBJ2-5
CASSLSSGERQETQYF
>TRBV29-1|TRBJ2-1
CSVDGGVEGNEQFF
>TRBV28|TRBJ2-5
CASSLPDGETQYF
>TRBV13|TRBJ2-4
CASSARTGFERELAKNIQYF
>TRBV28|TRBJ2-5
CASRMPGQEETQYF
>TRBV2|TRBJ2-1
CASSGGKTVAIDNEQFF
>TRBV5-6|TRBJ2-1
CASSFGTPYNEQFF
>TRBV12-3/TRBV12-4|TRBJ2-1
CASSLRGKYNEQFF
>TRBV28|TRBJ2-5
CASSYPLQTQYF
>TRBV7-2|TRBJ1-1
CASRDLEASERSEAFF
>TRBV25-1|TRBJ1-1
CASSGRGPEAFF
>TRBV7-2|TRBJ1-1
CASSLGGIGTEAFF
>TRBV29-1|TRBJ2-6
CSVGGESGANVLTF
>TRBV7-3|TRBJ2-7
CASSFGTGGYEQYF
>TRBV20-1|TRBJ2-1
CSASQMSSYNEQFF
>TRBV7-9|TRBJ2-5
CASSLGAGGPETQYF
>TRBV11-2|TRBJ2-3
CASSLDQPDTQYF
>TRBV20-1|TRBJ1-1
CSARDTDRAVPEAFF
>TRBV27|TRBJ2-3
CASSKLAGADTQYF
>TRBV7-6|TRBJ2-7
CASSLGLLAGEQYF
>TRBV5-1|TRBJ2-1
CASSSIAGYNEQFF
>TRBV7-2|TRBJ2-3
CASSSKSADTQYF
>TRBV29-1|TRBJ2-7
CSVVAGVAYEQYF
>TRBV7-9|TRBJ1-1
CASSSGTGVNTEAFF
>TRBV7-9|TRBJ2-3
CASSSLKQGERDTQYF
>TRBV5-1|TRBJ2-1
CASRDPGQAYNEQFF
>TRBV15|TRBJ1-2
CATRDEQSYGYTF
>TRBV5-1|TRBJ2-7
CASSLIGPDVERYF
>TRBV7-3|TRBJ2-1
CARSARLGTEQFF
>TRBV2|TRBJ1-2
CARGSKTISGGYTF
>TRBV29-1|TRBJ2-5
CSVPFPKPGETQYF
>TRBV5-5|TRBJ1-3
CASSSSSSGNTIYF
>TRBV7-3|TRBJ2-7
CASSLTADYEQYF
>TRBV29-1|TRBJ1-2
CSVEGNRDGYTF
>TRBV13|TRBJ1-6
CASSLATGQGGSPLHF
>TRBV29-1|TRBJ2-4
CSVEGGPGVNIQYF